This TCR beta chain originates from a study of beta chain features in type 1 diabetes. Study-wide results and limits: Moderately but significantly shorter TCRB CDR3s were found in Type 1 diabetes patients in all four CD4+ subsets.

On this clone: The antigen is unknown.

This CDR3 region has 11 residues. Trimming shortened V by 7 bases and J by 5 bases, and 5 bases separated the two germline ends. Germline CDR1 SNHLY, CDR2 FYNNEI. The isolated RNA, all of it, was reverse transcribed, so expressed TCRB transcripts were what got sequenced. Repertoires were generated with immunoSEQ multiplex PCR, while TCRdb's copy carries only in-frame clones and drops some. The sample has more than 250,000 clones; around 25% are singletons. J is TRBJ2-2 and V is TRBV2; D is ambiguous. The TCR originated in a woman younger than 45 with type 1 diabetes. The sequencing sample was made of naive CD4+ T cells from blood. CDR3 coding DNA: TGTGCCAGCACACAAACCGGGGAGCTGTTTTTT. As protein: CASTQTGELFF.